This TCR beta chain derives from a study of control samples from healthy donors and cancer patients. The assay was immunoSEQ multiplex PCR, and TCRdb's table has in-frame clones only and misses some. The sample consists of 150,000 to 200,000 clones, approximately 96% of them appearing once. The CDR3 runs 12 residues. The V gene lost 2 bases and the J gene lost 7 bases, with 9 bases spanning the gap. Germline CDR1 is SNHLY and CDR2 is FYNNEI. The clonotype comes from a woman aged 40 to 55 in good health. This sequence joins TRBV2 and TRBJ2-7; unclear D gene. Material: blood. The DNA of the CDR3 is TGTGCCAGCAGTGAATGGGCTGGAGAGCAGTACTTC. Its translation: CASSEWAGEQYF.